This T cell receptor (beta chain) came from a study of blood T cells in healthy people across ages (dated by TCRdb to between 2014 and 2016). For context, the study as a whole: In model experiments, template switching captured about one uniquely barcoded TCR beta cDNA molecule for every two T cells. Using deep sequencing normalized with unique cDNA molecular identifiers, the study measured how TCR beta repertoire diversity changes with age. Four age groups were formed from the donors: young (average 16 years), middle-aged (approximately 40), aged (about 62) and long-lived (around 82). To avoid experimental bias, donors of different ages were randomly spread across the sequencing lanes. The study analyzed two additional independent replicas of 1 million unique cDNA reads from the same blood draw for two donors, one aged 18 to 30 and one aged 80 or older. The investigation overall reported the following: As age increased, observed TCR beta diversity per million T cells dropped in a roughly linear way, and a significant reduction was already evident by age 40. A strong correlation was found between observed TCR beta diversity and the percentage of naive T cells measured by flow cytometry. Compared with the aged group, the long-lived group had more naive CD4+ T cells, fewer expanded clones and increased TCR diversity, a pattern suggesting age selection. Because profiling used bulk unsorted PBMCs, naive and antigen-experienced compartments could not be compared conclusively. Estimates of total diversity from one million sequenced T cells were regarded as lower bounds and underestimates. Because donor CMV infection status was unknown, age-related changes in expanded clonotypes were potentially confounded.

Receptor amplification or capture employed 5' RACE. The sequencer was an Illumina HiSeq 2500. A second about 7 to 12 cycle PCR used a sample-barcoded 5' primer and a J-beta primer mix. A template-switch 5' adaptor carrying 12 random nucleotides introduced a unique molecular identifier onto each TCR beta cDNA molecule. Each sample yielded at least 2.5 million CDR3-containing paired-end reads. All of the RNA was converted into first-strand cDNA using the Mint cDNA synthesis kit, with a TRBC-specific oligonucleotide serving as the primer. Following uracil-DNA glycosylase treatment, all cDNA underwent a first 18-cycle PCR with the universal primers M1SS and BC2_uni_R. The published analysis was carried out like this. Normalization of each sample was performed by random selection of 1 million high-quality reads, each carrying a distinct molecular identifier. Instead of being binned into consensus sequences, reads with shared molecular identifiers were discarded. MiTCR, run with a Q25 quality threshold and the strictest error-elimination algorithm, handled CDR3 identification, clonotype clustering and error correction. A nonparametric unseen species model using Euler transformation provided a lower-bound estimate of total TCR beta diversity. TCRdb passed the public sequencing reads through fastp at Q25 and MiXCR, retaining productive beta sequences. Rows merge per CDR3 protein into single entries with the most common DNA and genes. The V and J calls shown here were made by TCRdb, not taken from the authors' results. The sample table shows about 750,000 distinct CDR3 sequences, and roughly 50% are seen once. The ten top clones hold 41% of the sample.

This clonotype turned up a few times. Its antigen is unknown. Per-base qualities were not stored, and no clone one base away is much larger. CDR1 and CDR2 (SGHDN, FVKESK) derive from the germline V gene. Trimming takes 0 bases off V and 11 bases off J; junction bases not matched to a gene: 6. Counted from cysteine to phenylalanine, this CDR3 has 13 amino acids. Only the CDR3 portion is preserved as DNA: 39 bases, with reading frame beginning at the first base. The approximately 39 donors, aged about 6 to 100 years, were systemically healthy Caucasian individuals from Russia. Each donor gave 8 to 10 milliliters of peripheral blood, collected into EDTA-treated Vacutainer tubes. PBMCs were isolated by Ficoll-Paque density-gradient centrifugation, with at least 6 million obtained per sample. Trizol reagent was used to extract total RNA from PBMCs, with at least 5.5 micrograms per sample. For every donor, an aliquot of PBMCs went through flow cytometry to measure the percentages of naive CD45RAhigh/CD27high T cells.

The source is a man older than 75 in good health. The specimen was blood. The chain joins TRBV14 to TRBJ1-1; the junction holds 7 bases that match TRBD1. The CDR3 protein: CASSQDLGRGAFF. The bases are TGTGCCAGCAGCCAAGATCTGGGCAGGGGGGCTTTCTTT.